The rows below give T cell receptor beta chains drawn from one sample of a study of preoperative IRX-2 immunotherapy in early breast cancer. Sequencing used immunoSEQ multiplex PCR; TCRdb keeps in-frame clones, though not all of them. The sample lists approximately 15,000 clones; around 90% were seen once. This sample was obtained from a patient treated with IRX-2 immunotherapy. These receptor sequences come from a human donor with breast cancer. Both conserved end residues are part of each CDR3. The order of the fields is D gene, clone size, J gene, V gene, CDR3 DNA, CDR3 protein. The D gene is left open where the match is weak. The size of a clone is reported for some rows only, either as once, few or many, or as a class for expanded clones.

d_call: -
clone_size: once
j_call: TRBJ2-5
v_call: TRBV18
cdr3_nt: TGTGCCAGCTCACCCATCCGGGAGACCCAGTACTTC
cdr3_aa: CASSPIRETQYF

d_call: TRBD1
clone_size: -
j_call: TRBJ2-3
v_call: TRBV19
cdr3_nt: TGTGCCAGTAGTATAATGTCAGGGGGCTGGAATACGCAGTATTTT
cdr3_aa: CASSIMSGGWNTQYF

d_call: -
clone_size: -
j_call: TRBJ1-1
v_call: TRBV28
cdr3_nt: TGTGCCAGCAGTGAGCTTTTAGACAGACTGAACACTGAAGCTTTCTTT
cdr3_aa: CASSELLDRLNTEAFF

d_call: TRBD2
clone_size: -
j_call: TRBJ2-5
v_call: TRBV5-4
cdr3_nt: TGTGCCAGCAGCTTGGGTTGGACTAGCGGTTCCCAAGAGACCCAGTACTTC
cdr3_aa: CASSLGWTSGSQETQYF

d_call: TRBD1
clone_size: -
j_call: TRBJ1-2
v_call: TRBV5-4
cdr3_nt: TGTGCCAGCAGCTTGGGGGTAGGGGGCGTTAATGGCTACACCTTC
cdr3_aa: CASSLGVGGVNGYTF

d_call: -
clone_size: -
j_call: TRBJ1-2
v_call: TRBV5-8
cdr3_nt: TGTGCCAGCAGCTTTCGGCAGGCCGATGGCTACACCTTC
cdr3_aa: CASSFRQADGYTF

d_call: -
clone_size: medium-sized
j_call: TRBJ1-2
v_call: TRBV15
cdr3_nt: TGTGCCACCAGCAGAGATTCAGGGACGTTGTATGGCTACACCTTC
cdr3_aa: CATSRDSGTLYGYTF

d_call: -
clone_size: once
j_call: TRBJ2-4
v_call: TRBV11-2
cdr3_nt: TGTGCCAGCAGCTCACGGACAGGGAGGGTAAACATTCAGTACTTC
cdr3_aa: CASSSRTGRVNIQYF

d_call: -
clone_size: -
j_call: TRBJ1-4
v_call: TRBV7-8
cdr3_nt: TGTGCCAGCAGCTTAGGTGGAGGGGGGGAAAAACTGTTTTTT
cdr3_aa: CASSLGGGGEKLFF

d_call: TRBD1
clone_size: -
j_call: TRBJ1-4
v_call: TRBV28
cdr3_nt: TGTGCCAGCAGTCTCCGACAGGGGCGTGAAAAACTGTTTTTT
cdr3_aa: CASSLRQGREKLFF

d_call: TRBD1
clone_size: -
j_call: TRBJ1-5
v_call: TRBV27
cdr3_nt: TGTGCCAGCAGTGGAGGGGGCGGCAATCAGCCCCAGCATTTT
cdr3_aa: CASSGGGGNQPQHF

d_call: -
clone_size: -
j_call: TRBJ1-2
v_call: TRBV6-6
cdr3_nt: TGTGCCAGCAGGGGACCCAGGGACTTGAACTATGGCTACACCTTC
cdr3_aa: CASRGPRDLNYGYTF

d_call: TRBD2
clone_size: -
j_call: TRBJ2-3
v_call: TRBV5-1
cdr3_nt: TGCGCCAGCAGCTTGGCCGTAGCGGGGGGACCAGATACGCAGTATTTT
cdr3_aa: CASSLAVAGGPDTQYF

d_call: -
clone_size: -
j_call: TRBJ1-2
v_call: TRBV19
cdr3_nt: TGTGCCAGTAGTATAGGGGGGGCTTGGAACTATGGCTACACCTTC
cdr3_aa: CASSIGGAWNYGYTF

d_call: -
clone_size: -
j_call: TRBJ1-6
v_call: TRBV19
cdr3_nt: TGTGCCAGTAGCCCCGGGGCCCTTTATAATTCACCCCTCCACTTT
cdr3_aa: CASSPGALYNSPLHF

d_call: TRBD1
clone_size: once
j_call: TRBJ1-5
v_call: TRBV29-1
cdr3_nt: TGCAGCGTGGCCACAGGGGCCGGCAATCAGCCCCAGCATTTT
cdr3_aa: CSVATGAGNQPQHF

d_call: -
clone_size: -
j_call: TRBJ2-1
v_call: TRBV10-3
cdr3_nt: TGTGCCATCAGTGCGAGCAGGGTTAAGCAGTTCTTC
cdr3_aa: CAISASRVKQFF

d_call: -
clone_size: -
j_call: TRBJ1-4
v_call: TRBV1
cdr3_nt: TGCACCAGCAGCCAAGAATGGGAGACTAATGAAAAACTGTTTTTT
cdr3_aa: CTSSQEWETNEKLFF

d_call: TRBD1
clone_size: medium-sized
j_call: TRBJ1-2
v_call: TRBV7-9
cdr3_nt: TGTGCCGGTGAGCTTGGACAGGGGGCGATAAGAAGCTACACCTTC
cdr3_aa: CAGELGQGAIRSYTF

d_call: TRBD1
clone_size: few
j_call: TRBJ1-3
v_call: TRBV28
cdr3_nt: TGTGCCAGCACCGGACAGGTGATGAGCTCTGGAAACACCATATATTTT
cdr3_aa: CASTGQVMSSGNTIYF

d_call: -
clone_size: -
j_call: TRBJ1-2
v_call: TRBV6-1
cdr3_nt: TGTGCCAGCGGACAGAGTCTATACGGCTACACCTTC
cdr3_aa: CASGQSLYGYTF

d_call: -
clone_size: -
j_call: TRBJ1-6
v_call: TRBV19
cdr3_nt: TGTGCCAGTACCCGAGCGACGGTGCCGGGGCATAATTCACCCCTCCACTTT
cdr3_aa: CASTRATVPGHNSPLHF

d_call: -
clone_size: -
j_call: TRBJ2-3
v_call: TRBV5-1
cdr3_nt: TGCGCCAGCAGCATGGACGGAGATACGCAGTATTTT
cdr3_aa: CASSMDGDTQYF

d_call: -
clone_size: -
j_call: TRBJ1-1
v_call: TRBV6-1
cdr3_nt: TGTGCCAGCAGTGATAGGGATTTGAACACTGAAGCTTTCTTT
cdr3_aa: CASSDRDLNTEAFF

d_call: -
clone_size: once
j_call: TRBJ1-3
v_call: TRBV28
cdr3_nt: TGTGCCAGCACTCCTCCAGGGTTGGTCGGAAACACCATATATTTT
cdr3_aa: CASTPPGLVGNTIYF

d_call: TRBD2
clone_size: -
j_call: TRBJ2-4
v_call: TRBV7-9
cdr3_nt: TGTGCCAGCAGCCCCGGCGGGGGGGCGTTAGGAAACATTCAGTACTTC
cdr3_aa: CASSPGGGALGNIQYF

d_call: -
clone_size: -
j_call: TRBJ1-1
v_call: TRBV28
cdr3_nt: TGTGCCAGCAGTTTTGATGGGCCCGAAGCTTTCTTT
cdr3_aa: CASSFDGPEAFF

d_call: -
clone_size: -
j_call: TRBJ2-5
v_call: TRBV11-2
cdr3_nt: TGTGCCAGCAGCCTCGGGGCCTCGAAAGAGACCCAGTACTTC
cdr3_aa: CASSLGASKETQYF

d_call: TRBD1
clone_size: -
j_call: TRBJ1-4
v_call: TRBV18
cdr3_nt: TGTGCCAGCTCACCTGGGACAGGGGATTTTGAAAAACTGTTTTTT
cdr3_aa: CASSPGTGDFEKLFF

d_call: TRBD1
clone_size: once
j_call: TRBJ1-1
v_call: TRBV5-5
cdr3_nt: TGTGCCAGCAGCCTAACAGGGGGCCGGACTGAAGCTTTCTTT
cdr3_aa: CASSLTGGRTEAFF

d_call: -
clone_size: -
j_call: TRBJ1-2
v_call: TRBV5-6
cdr3_nt: TGTGCCAGCAGCAGGTCCTCCGGCTACACCTTC
cdr3_aa: CASSRSSGYTF